Given below is one T cell receptor beta chain in context. These data belong to a study of control samples from healthy donors and cancer patients. Germline values: CDR1 WSHSY, CDR2 SAAADI. Trimming shortened V by 6 bases and J by 5 bases, and 22 bases separated the two germline ends. This CDR3 region has 16 residues. Measured with immunoSEQ multiplex PCR; TCRdb has only the in-frame clones, and not every one. The sample has fewer than 90,000 clones, approximately 91% seen once. The clonotype was recovered from a woman in her forties or fifties in good health. The chain employs TRBV10-2 and TRBJ1-2; tentatively, D is TRBD1 (6 bases). The sequencing input was blood. CDR3 protein: CASSPKPQQGRYGYTF. DNA of the CDR3: TGCGCCAGCAGCCCGAAGCCCCAACAGGGAAGATATGGCTACACCTTC.